The subject of this entry is one T cell receptor (beta chain). This sample is drawn from a study of blood T cell repertoires in COVID-19. Looking at the study overall: Researchers got acute and convalescent COVID-19 samples from the United States, Italy and Spain.

Generated by immunoSEQ multiplex PCR, the TCRdb table keeps only in-frame clones and is missing some. The table records 250,000 to 350,000 clones, roughly nine tenths of them present only once. The source material was PBMCs or T cells enriched from blood (not recorded which). The source is a woman aged 18 to 35 who had recovered from COVID-19.

The CDR3 sequence: CASSANPGGGYTF. The CDR3 nucleotides read TGTGCCAGCAGTGCCAATCCTGGAGGCGGCTACACCTTC. The genes are TRBV25-1 and TRBJ1-2; D is unresolved. Trimming pared 4 bases from V and 8 bases from J, leaving 14 bases between. The CDR3 runs to 13 residues. The germline CDR1 and CDR2 sequences are MGHDK and SYGVNS.